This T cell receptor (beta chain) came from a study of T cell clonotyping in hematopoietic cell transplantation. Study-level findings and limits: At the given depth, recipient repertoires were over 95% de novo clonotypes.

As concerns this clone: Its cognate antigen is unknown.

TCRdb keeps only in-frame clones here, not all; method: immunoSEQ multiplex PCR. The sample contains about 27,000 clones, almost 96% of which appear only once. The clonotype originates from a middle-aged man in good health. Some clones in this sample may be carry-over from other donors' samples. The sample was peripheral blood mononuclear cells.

The CDR3 DNA follows: TGTGCCAGCACAGACCGGACAGGTAATAATCAGCCCCAGCATTTT. Translated, it gives CASTDRTGNNQPQHF. The chain employs TRBV2 and TRBJ1-5, with 7 bases lining up with TRBD1. Losses at the gene ends were 7 bases for V and 4 bases for J; bases not matched to a gene: 10. The CDR3 sequence is 15 residues long. CDR1 is SNHLY and CDR2 is FYNNEI in the germline V gene.